The 6 T cell receptor beta chains below come from one sample, sequenced in a study of T cells in women clearing cervical HPV infection. Measured with immunoSEQ multiplex PCR; TCRdb has only the in-frame clones, and not every one. The sample holds about 18,000 clones. The sequenced sample was blood buffy coat. The receptor set was obtained from a woman between 18 and 69 years old with a cervical HPV16 infection that either progressed to CIN3+ or cleared (not recorded which).

As regards this clone: The read terminates 3 residues before the CDR3 end, so the remaining end is supplied by the germline J gene. This rearrangement joins TRBV28 to TRBJ1-2, with 7 bases that match TRBD1. After removal of 8 bases from V and 5 bases from J, the junction contained 5 bases not matched to a gene. This CDR3 comprises 12 residues. CDR1 and CDR2 from the germline V gene are MDHEN and SYDVKM. This CDR3 reads CASVGTEYGYTF. CDR3 DNA, as far as it was read: TGTGCCAGCGTCGGGACAGAATATGGC.

In regard to this clone: The read finishes 3 residues shy of the CDR3 end, and the germline J gene is used to complete it. The V and J genes are TRBV12-3 or TRBV12-4 and TRBJ1-4; possible D gene TRBD1, 5 bases. This CDR3 spans 13 amino acids. The CDR3 sequence is CASSFKGKGKLFF. The DNA read from the CDR3 is TGTGCCAGCAGTTTCAAGGGGAAGGGGAAA.

Notes on this clone: The observed sequence ends 3 residues before the CDR3 terminus, with the missing tail filled in from the germline J gene. The chain combines TRBV7-2 with TRBJ2-1, with 7 bases matching TRBD1. From germline, CDR1 is SGHTA and CDR2 FQGNSA. The CDR3 extends over 14 amino acids. V lost 5 bases to trimming and J lost 7 bases; unmatched junction nucleotides: 8. Partial CDR3 DNA: TGTGCCAGCAGCCAAGGGGGCCTAGTAAATGAG. Translation gives CASSQGGLVNE. Given in full, the CDR3 is CASSQGGLVNEQFF.

A note on this clone: This CDR3 is also generated by other DNA sequences in the sample. CDR3 amino acids: CASRAGGGGSPLHF. The covered CDR3 bases are TGTGCCAGTCGAGCCGGCGGAGGGGGCTCACCC. The chain joins TRBV2 to TRBJ1-6, with 7 bases aligning to TRBD1. The read finishes 3 residues shy of the CDR3 end, and the germline J gene is used to complete it. The germline CDR1 and CDR2 sequences are SNHLY and FYNNEI. V lost 9 bases and J lost 10; bases outside the gene matches: 12. The CDR3 is 14 residues long.

As concerns this clone: The CDR3 goes on 3 residues after the read ends, and that part is filled in from the germline J gene. The J gene is TRBJ2-1, the V gene TRBV20-1, with D possibly TRBD1 on 6 matching bases. The germline gives CDR1 DFQATT, CDR2 SNEGSKA (reference sequence). V gave up 6 bases and J gave up 4 bases, with 10 bases separating them. This CDR3 has 12 amino acids. The CDR3 reads CSAPDRYNEQFF. CDR3 DNA (partial): TGCAGTGCCCCGGACAGATACAATGAG.

As regards this clone: The read ends 3 residues early relative to the CDR3; the germline J gene fills the gap. The chain is built from TRBV5-4 and TRBJ2-3; D gene unclear. V was shortened by 2 bases and J by 1 base, with 8 bases between the two germline ends. CDR1 and CDR2 from the germline V gene are SGHNT and YYREEE (reference sequence). The CDR3 covers 14 residues. This chain's CDR3 is CASSFGGGTDTQYF. The DNA read from the CDR3 is TGTGCCAGCAGCTTTGGCGGAGGCACAGATACG.